The TCR beta chain under discussion was sequenced for a study of blood T cell repertoires in COVID-19. Sequencing used immunoSEQ multiplex PCR; TCRdb keeps in-frame clones, though not all of them. The sample yields a few hundred thousand clones, under 90% seen once. CDR1 is SGDLS, CDR2 YYNGEE, per germline. The CDR3 runs 16 residues. The germline V and J ends were trimmed by 0 bases and 0 bases, with 12 bases remaining between them. The specimen was peripheral blood. The TCR comes from a woman in her thirties or forties who had recovered from COVID-19. The chain employs TRBV9 and TRBJ1-1, with D unresolved. CDR3 DNA sequence: TGTGCCAGCAGCGTAGACCCAGGTTTCATGAACACTGAAGCTTTCTTT. Its protein product is CASSVDPGFMNTEAFF.